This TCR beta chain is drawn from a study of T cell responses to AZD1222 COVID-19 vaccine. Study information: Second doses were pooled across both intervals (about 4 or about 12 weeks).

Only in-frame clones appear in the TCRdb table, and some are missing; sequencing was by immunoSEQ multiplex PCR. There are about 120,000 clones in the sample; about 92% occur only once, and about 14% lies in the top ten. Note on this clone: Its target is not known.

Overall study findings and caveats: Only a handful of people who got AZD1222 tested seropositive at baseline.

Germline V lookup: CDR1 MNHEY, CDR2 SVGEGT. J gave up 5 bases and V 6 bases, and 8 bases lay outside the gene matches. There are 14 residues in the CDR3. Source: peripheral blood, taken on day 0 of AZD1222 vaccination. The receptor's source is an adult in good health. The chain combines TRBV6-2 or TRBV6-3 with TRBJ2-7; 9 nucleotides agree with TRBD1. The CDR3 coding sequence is TGTGCCAGCAGCTTCTACAGGGGGCGGGACGAGCAGTACTTC. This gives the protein CASSFYRGRDEQYF.